This T cell receptor (beta chain) was found in a study of response to subunit inactivated influenza vaccine. TCRdb re-called the RT-PCR reads through MiXCR, storing one row per CDR3 protein. The sample shows about 240,000 distinct CDR3 sequences, over 9% of them seen only once. This clonotype has a handful of counts. The antigen remains unidentified. Study conclusions and caveats: Researchers suggested that each seasonal influenza vaccination recruits few new T cells.

This CDR3 is built from 11 residues. Trimming left V 3 bases short and J 13 bases short, with 10 bases between. Germline loops: CDR1 GTSNPN, CDR2 SVGIG (reference sequence). The clonotype comes from a man between 50 and 59 years old who received an inactivated influenza vaccine. The genes are TRBV30 and TRBJ1-6, with TRBD1 as a possible D gene (5 bases). This material consisted of non-naive T cells sorted from PBMCs, taken 14 to 15 days before vaccination. CDR3 coding DNA: TGTGCCTGGAGGGGGCTGGGGCCCCTCCACTTT. Its translation is CAWRGLGPLHF.